This T cell receptor beta chain stems from a study of T cells after yellow fever vaccination. The wider study: With SMART-Seq v4 Ultra Low Input, the fractions containing low cell numbers were prepared.

TCRdb reprocessed the 5' RACE reads via MiXCR and lists one record per CDR3 protein. The sample has approximately 580,000 distinct CDR3 sequences; about a sixth are singletons. This clonotype has only a few counts. The length of the CDR3 is 16 residues. Looked up from germline, CDR1 is SEHNR and CDR2 is FQNEAQ (reference sequence). Germline trimming cut 10 bases from V and 4 bases from J; bases unmatched to any gene: 17. The chain employs TRBV7-9 and TRBJ2-3, with 7 bases matching TRBD1. Specimen: PBMCs, collected less than 6 days after the first yellow fever vaccination. This sequence was found in a man aged 18 to 29 who received the YFV17D yellow fever vaccine. This chain's CDR3 is CATALIPGTVADTQYF. For the CDR3, the DNA is TGTGCCACGGCCCTTATACCCGGGACAGTTGCAGATACGCAGTATTTT.